The 12 T cell receptor beta chains below were found in one sample sequenced in a study of blood T cell repertoires in COVID-19. Data came from immunoSEQ multiplex PCR; TCRdb stores just in-frame clones and leaves some out. The sample includes some 48,000 clones, about 84% of them seen just once. The sample comprised peripheral blood. The receptor set was obtained from a human donor in a cohort sampled during active COVID-19.

This clone came up once. The chain employs TRBV5-5 and TRBJ2-5, with 8 bases identical to TRBD2. The ends lost 0 bases at V and 4 bases at J; junction bases unmatched: 11. In germline, CDR1 is SGHKS, CDR2 YYEKEE (reference sequence). There are 17 residues in the CDR3. Here the CDR3 reads CASSLVRGSLAGETQYF. The CDR3 region has the DNA TGTGCCAGCAGCTTGGTTAGAGGAAGTCTAGCGGGAGAGACCCAGTACTTC. Full variable domain (outside the CDR3, taken from reference TRBV5-5 and TRBJ2-5): DAGVTQSPTHLIKTRGQQVTLRCSPISGHKSVSWYQQVLGQGPQFIFQYYEKEERGRGNFPDRFSARQFPNYSSELNVNALLLGDSALYLCASSLVRGSLAGETQYFGPGTRLLVL.

The chain joins TRBV29-1 to TRBJ1-2, with 8 bases identical to TRBD1. The CDR3 has 14 residues. Germline CDR1 is SQVTM and CDR2 is ANQGSEA. With 5 bases clipped from V and 0 bases from J, the junction kept 5 bases outside the gene matches. As DNA, the CDR3 is TGCAGCGTTATCGGACAGGGAGCTAACTATGGCTACACCTTC. Amino acid sequence: CSVIGQGANYGYTF.

The genes are TRBV5-1 and TRBJ2-7, with TRBD1 matching 8 bases. The germline V gene encodes CDR1 SGHRS and CDR2 YFSETQ. J was trimmed by 4 bases and V by 4 bases; bases with no gene match: 10. This CDR3 has 15 amino acids. CDR3 bases: TGCGCCAGCAGCGCCGGGGCGGGACAGGTTTACGAGCAGTACTTC. It encodes CASSAGAGQVYEQYF.

The V gene is TRBV19, the J gene TRBJ2-1; possibly TRBD2 for D (5 bases). Trimming cost V 4 bases and J 2 bases, with 12 bases left between them. This CDR3 is 15 amino acids long. Germline lookup yields CDR1 LNHDA and CDR2 SQIVND (reference sequence). CDR3 nucleotide sequence: TGTGCCAGTAGTAAGGAAGCGGAAGCCTACAATGAGCAGTTCTTC. Residues: CASSKEAEAYNEQFF.

This clone was picked up one time. The CDR3 loop reads CASSQVDSINQPQHF. In DNA, the CDR3 is TGTGCCAGCAGCCAAGTGGACAGTATCAATCAGCCCCAGCATTTT. This rearrangement joins TRBV14 to TRBJ1-5, with D perhaps TRBD1 (6 bases). Between the trimmed V and J ends, which lost 1 base and 3 bases, there was a span of 10 bases. The CDR3 is made up of 15 amino acids. In germline, CDR1 is SGHDN, CDR2 FVKESK.

The V call is TRBV18, the J call TRBJ1-2; maybe TRBD1 (5 bases). Trimming cost V 5 bases and J 4 bases, with 17 bases left between them. The CDR3 loop spans 15 amino acids. Germline CDR1 reads KGHSH; CDR2 reads LQKENI. The CDR3 nucleotides are TGTGCCAGCTCAACGGGGGGTTACCCCACCTATGGCTACACCTTC. This codes for CASSTGGYPTYGYTF.

The V and J genes are TRBV25-1 and TRBJ1-2; tentative D call: TRBD1 (6 bases). The length of the CDR3 is 14 residues. From germline, CDR1 is MGHDK and CDR2 SYGVNS. V lost 3 bases to trimming and J lost 5 bases, with 13 bases between them. The CDR3 bases are TGTGCCAGCAGTGATGGGGGCTCCTTTTATGGCTACACCTTC. Its protein product is CASSDGGSFYGYTF.

The chain has TRBV2 and TRBJ2-5; 9 bases are a match to TRBD2. This CDR3 has 15 amino acids. V was pared by 4 bases and J by 5 bases, with 8 bases of the junction left unmatched. Looked up from germline, CDR1 is SNHLY and CDR2 is FYNNEI. The DNA for the CDR3 is TGTGCCAGCAGTGTCGGCGTAGCGGGAGCGGAGACCCAGTACTTC. Its translation: CASSVGVAGAETQYF.

The V and J genes are TRBV12-5 and TRBJ2-3; TRBD1 agrees at 7 bases. Germline CDR1 is LGHNT and CDR2 is FRNRAP. With 6 bases clipped from V and 0 bases from J, the junction kept 6 bases outside the gene matches. The CDR3 length is 15 residues. In DNA, the CDR3 is TGTGCTAGTGGCACCGGGACAGCTAGCACAGATACGCAGTATTTT. This encodes CASGTGTASTDTQYF.

The gene calls are TRBV5-1 and TRBJ2-5; 11 nucleotides line up with TRBD2. The CDR3 length is 16 residues. Germline trimming cut 4 bases from V and 1 base from J; bases unmatched to any gene: 6. Germline assignment: CDR1 SGHRS and CDR2 YFSETQ. CDR3 nucleotide sequence: TGCGCCAGCAGCGCAGGTCTAGCGGGAGGCCAAGAGACCCAGTACTTC. Its protein is CASSAGLAGGQETQYF.

The rearrangement links TRBV6-2 or TRBV6-3 to TRBJ2-5, with D unclear. Trimming left V 6 bases short and J 7 bases short, with 12 bases between. The CDR3 sequence is 12 residues long. Germline assignment: CDR1 MNHEY and CDR2 SVGEGT. The CDR3 DNA reads as TGTGCCAGCAGCCGGCAGGCTGGGACCCAGTACTTC. Its translation is CASSRQAGTQYF.

V usage is TRBV18 and J usage is TRBJ2-7, with TRBD2 matching 10 bases. The CDR3 covers 17 residues. Trimming took 5 bases from V and 6 from J; bases not matched to a gene: 16. Germline CDR1 reads KGHSH; CDR2 reads LQKENI. CDR3 loop: CASSESLAGVGSGEQYF. The CDR3 bases are TGTGCCAGCTCAGAAAGCCTAGCGGGAGTGGGGTCGGGCGAGCAGTACTTC.